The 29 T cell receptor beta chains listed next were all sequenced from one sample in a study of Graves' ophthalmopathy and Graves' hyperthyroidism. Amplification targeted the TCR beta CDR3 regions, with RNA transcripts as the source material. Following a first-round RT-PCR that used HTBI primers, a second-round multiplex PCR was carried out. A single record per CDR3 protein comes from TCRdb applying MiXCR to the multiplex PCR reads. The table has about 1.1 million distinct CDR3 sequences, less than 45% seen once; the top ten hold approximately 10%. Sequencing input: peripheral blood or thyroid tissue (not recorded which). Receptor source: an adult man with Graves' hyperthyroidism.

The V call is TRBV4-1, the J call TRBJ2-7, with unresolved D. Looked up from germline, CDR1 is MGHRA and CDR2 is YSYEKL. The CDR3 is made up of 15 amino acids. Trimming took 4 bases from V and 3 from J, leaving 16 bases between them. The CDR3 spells CASSLHFSSDYEQYF. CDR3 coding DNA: TGCGCCAGCAGCCTTCATTTCTCCAGTGACTACGAGCAGTACTTC.

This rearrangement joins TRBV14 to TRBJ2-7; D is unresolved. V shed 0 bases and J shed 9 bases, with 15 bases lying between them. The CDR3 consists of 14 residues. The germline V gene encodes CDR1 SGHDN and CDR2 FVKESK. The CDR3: CASSQDRQPKRQYF. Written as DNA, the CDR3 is TGTGCCAGCAGCCAAGATCGACAACCGAAAAGGCAGTACTTC.

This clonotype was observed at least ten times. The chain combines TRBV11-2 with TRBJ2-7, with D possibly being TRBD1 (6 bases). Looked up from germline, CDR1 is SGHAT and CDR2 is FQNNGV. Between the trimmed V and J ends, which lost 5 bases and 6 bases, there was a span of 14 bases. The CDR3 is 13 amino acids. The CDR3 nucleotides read TGTGCCAGCAGCCCCTCAACAGGGTCCGAGCAGTACTTC. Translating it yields CASSPSTGSEQYF.

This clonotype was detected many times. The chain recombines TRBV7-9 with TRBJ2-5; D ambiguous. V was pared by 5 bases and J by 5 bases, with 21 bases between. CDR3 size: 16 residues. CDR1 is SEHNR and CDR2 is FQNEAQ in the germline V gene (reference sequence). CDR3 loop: CASSPDRALVGETQYF. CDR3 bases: TGTGCCAGCAGCCCCGATCGGGCCTTAGTTGGTGAGACCCAGTACTTC. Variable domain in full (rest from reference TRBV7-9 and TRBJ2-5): DTGVSQNPRHKITKRGQNVTFRCDPISEHNRLYWYRQTLGQGPEFLTYFQNEAQLEKSRLLSDRFSAERPKGSFSTLEIQRTEQGDSAMYLCASSPDRALVGETQYFGPGTRLLVL.

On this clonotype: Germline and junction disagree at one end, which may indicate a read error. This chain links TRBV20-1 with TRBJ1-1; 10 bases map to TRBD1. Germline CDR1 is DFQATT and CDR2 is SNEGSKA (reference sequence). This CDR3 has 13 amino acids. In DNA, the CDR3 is TGCAGTGCTAGGGACAGGGGGAACACTCAAGCTTTCTTT. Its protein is CSARDRGNTQAFF.

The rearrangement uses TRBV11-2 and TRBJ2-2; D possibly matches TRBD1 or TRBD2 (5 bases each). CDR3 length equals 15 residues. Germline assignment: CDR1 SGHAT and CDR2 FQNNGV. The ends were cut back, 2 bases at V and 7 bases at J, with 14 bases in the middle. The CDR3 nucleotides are TGTGCCAGCAGCTTATTGGGGACGGGGAGCGGGGAGCTGTTTTTT. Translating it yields CASSLLGTGSGELFF.

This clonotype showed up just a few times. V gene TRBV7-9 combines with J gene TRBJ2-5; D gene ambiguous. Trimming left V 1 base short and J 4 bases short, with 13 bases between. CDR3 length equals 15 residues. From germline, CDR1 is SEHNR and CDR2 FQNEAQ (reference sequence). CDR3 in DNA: TGTGCCAGCAGCTTAGTAAGGACCCTGGGAGAGACCCAGTACTTC. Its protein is CASSLVRTLGETQYF. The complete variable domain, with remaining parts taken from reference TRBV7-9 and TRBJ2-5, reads DTGVSQNPRHKITKRGQNVTFRCDPISEHNRLYWYRQTLGQGPEFLTYFQNEAQLEKSRLLSDRFSAERPKGSFSTLEIQRTEQGDSAMYLCASSLVRTLGETQYFGPGTRLLVL.

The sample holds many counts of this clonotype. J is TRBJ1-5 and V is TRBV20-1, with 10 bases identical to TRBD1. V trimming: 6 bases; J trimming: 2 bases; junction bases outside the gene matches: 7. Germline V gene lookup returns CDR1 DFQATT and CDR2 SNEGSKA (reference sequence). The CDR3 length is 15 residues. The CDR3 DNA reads TGCAGTGCAGACAGGGGGCAACTGGGCAATCAGCCCCAGCATTTT. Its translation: CSADRGQLGNQPQHF.

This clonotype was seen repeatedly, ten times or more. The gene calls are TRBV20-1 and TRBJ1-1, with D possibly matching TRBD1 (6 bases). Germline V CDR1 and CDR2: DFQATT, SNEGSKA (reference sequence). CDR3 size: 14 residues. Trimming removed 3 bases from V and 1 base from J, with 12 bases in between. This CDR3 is CSARRGHENTEAFF. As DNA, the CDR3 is TGCAGTGCTAGGAGGGGACATGAGAACACTGAAGCTTTCTTT.

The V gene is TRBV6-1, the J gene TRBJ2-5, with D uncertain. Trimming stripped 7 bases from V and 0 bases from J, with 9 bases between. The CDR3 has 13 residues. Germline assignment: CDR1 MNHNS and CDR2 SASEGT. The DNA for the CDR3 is TGTGCCAGCACCATAGGCTACCAAGAGACCCAGTACTTC. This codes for CASTIGYQETQYF.

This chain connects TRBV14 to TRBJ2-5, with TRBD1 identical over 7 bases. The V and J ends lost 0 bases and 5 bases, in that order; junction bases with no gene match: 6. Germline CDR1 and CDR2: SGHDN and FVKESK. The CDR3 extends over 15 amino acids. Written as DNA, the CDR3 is TGTGCCAGCAGCCAAGAAGGGGGCCTCTGGGAGACCCAGTACTTC. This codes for CASSQEGGLWETQYF.

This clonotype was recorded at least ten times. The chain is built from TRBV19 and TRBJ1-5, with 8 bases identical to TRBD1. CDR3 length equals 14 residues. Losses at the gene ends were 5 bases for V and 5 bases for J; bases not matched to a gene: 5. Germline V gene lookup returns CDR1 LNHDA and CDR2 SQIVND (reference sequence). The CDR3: CASSPDRVYQPQHF. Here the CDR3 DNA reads TGTGCCAGTAGTCCGGACAGGGTTTATCAGCCCCAGCATTTT.

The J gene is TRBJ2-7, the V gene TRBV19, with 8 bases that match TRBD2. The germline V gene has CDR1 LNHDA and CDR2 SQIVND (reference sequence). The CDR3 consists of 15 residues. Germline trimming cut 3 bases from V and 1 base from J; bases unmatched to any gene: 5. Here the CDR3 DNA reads TGTGCCAGTAGTATTGTAGCGGGGATTTCCTACGAGCAGTACTTC. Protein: CASSIVAGISYEQYF.

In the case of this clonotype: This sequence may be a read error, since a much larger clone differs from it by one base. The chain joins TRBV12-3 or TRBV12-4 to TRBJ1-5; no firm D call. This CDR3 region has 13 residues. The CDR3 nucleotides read TGTGCCGGCAGTAGGGTCGGAGATCAGCCCCAGCATTTT. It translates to CAGSRVGDQPQHF.

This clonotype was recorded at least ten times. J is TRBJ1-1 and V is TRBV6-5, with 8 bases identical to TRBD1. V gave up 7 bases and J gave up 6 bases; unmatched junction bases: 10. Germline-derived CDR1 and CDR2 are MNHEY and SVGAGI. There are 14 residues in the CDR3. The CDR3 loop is CASTNQGAMPEAFF. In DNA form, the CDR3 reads TGTGCCAGCACCAACCAGGGGGCGATGCCTGAAGCTTTCTTT.

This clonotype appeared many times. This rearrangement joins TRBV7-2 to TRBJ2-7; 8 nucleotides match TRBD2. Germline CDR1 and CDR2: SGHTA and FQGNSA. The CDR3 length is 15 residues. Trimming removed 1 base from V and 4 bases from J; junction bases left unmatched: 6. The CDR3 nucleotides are TGTGCCAGCAGCTTAGAAGGACTAGCTGTATACGAGCAGTACTTC. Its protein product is CASSLEGLAVYEQYF.

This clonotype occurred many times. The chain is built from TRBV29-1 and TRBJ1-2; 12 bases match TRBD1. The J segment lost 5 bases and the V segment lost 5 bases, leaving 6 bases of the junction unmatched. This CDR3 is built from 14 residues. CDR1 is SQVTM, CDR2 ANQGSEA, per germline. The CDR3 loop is CSVPSGQGAYGYTF. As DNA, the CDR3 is TGCAGCGTTCCGTCGGGACAGGGGGCTTATGGCTACACCTTC.

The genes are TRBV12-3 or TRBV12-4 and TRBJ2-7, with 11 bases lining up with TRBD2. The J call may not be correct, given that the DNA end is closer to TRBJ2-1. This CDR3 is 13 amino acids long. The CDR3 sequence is CASRTSGSHEQFF. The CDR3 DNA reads TGTGCCAGCAGAACTAGCGGGAGCCATGAGCAGTTCTTC.

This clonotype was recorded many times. The CDR3 reads CATSSGAIREAFF. CDR3 in DNA: TGTGCCACCAGCAGCGGGGCGATCCGTGAAGCTTTCTTT. This chain connects TRBV15 to TRBJ1-1, with D possibly being TRBD1 (5 bases). Looked up from germline, CDR1 is LNHNV and CDR2 is YYDKDF (reference sequence). This CDR3 comprises 13 residues. Trimming stripped 3 bases from V and 7 bases from J, with 12 bases between.

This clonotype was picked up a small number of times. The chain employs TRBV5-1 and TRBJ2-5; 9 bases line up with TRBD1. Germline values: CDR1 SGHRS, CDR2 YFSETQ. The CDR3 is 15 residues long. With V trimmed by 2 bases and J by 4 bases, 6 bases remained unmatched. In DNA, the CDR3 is TGCGCCAGCAGCTTATTCCGGACAGGGGTAGAGACCCAGTACTTC. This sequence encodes CASSLFRTGVETQYF.

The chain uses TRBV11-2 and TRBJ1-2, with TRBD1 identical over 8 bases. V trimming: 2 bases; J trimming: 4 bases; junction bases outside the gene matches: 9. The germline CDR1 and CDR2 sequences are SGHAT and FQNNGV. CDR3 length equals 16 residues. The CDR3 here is CASSLPRGQGGYGYTF. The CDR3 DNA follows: TGTGCCAGCAGCTTACCCAGGGGGCAGGGGGGCTATGGCTACACCTTC. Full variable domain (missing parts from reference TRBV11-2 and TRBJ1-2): EAGVAQSPRYKIIEKRQSVAFWCNPISGHATLYWYQQILGQGPKLLIQFQNNGVVDDSQLPKDRFSAERLKGVDSTLKIQPAKLEDSAVYLCASSLPRGQGGYGYTFGSGTRLTVV.

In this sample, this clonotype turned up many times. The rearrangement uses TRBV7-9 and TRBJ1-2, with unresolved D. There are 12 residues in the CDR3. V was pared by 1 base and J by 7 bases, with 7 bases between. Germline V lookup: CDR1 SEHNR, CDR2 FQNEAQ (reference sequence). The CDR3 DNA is TGTGCCAGCAGCTTAGATATTGGTGGCTACACCTTC. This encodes CASSLDIGGYTF.

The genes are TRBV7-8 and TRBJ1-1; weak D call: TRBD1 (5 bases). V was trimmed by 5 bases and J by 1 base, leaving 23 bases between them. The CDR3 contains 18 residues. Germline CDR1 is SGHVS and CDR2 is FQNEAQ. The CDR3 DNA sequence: TGTGCCAGCAGCCCGCGGAGGGGACGCTCGGGGAGGAACACTGAAGCTTTCTTT. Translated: CASSPRRGRSGRNTEAFF.

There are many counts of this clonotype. CDR3 sequence reads: CASSRVGGPNYEQYF. The CDR3 nucleotides are TGTGCCAGCAGCCGCGTCGGGGGACCGAACTACGAGCAGTACTTC. This chain uses TRBV7-3 with TRBJ2-7, with a weak D call TRBD2 (6 bases). The length of the CDR3 is 15 residues. Trimming removed 5 bases at V and 3 bases at J, with 17 bases between. From germline, CDR1 is SGHTA and CDR2 FQGTGA.

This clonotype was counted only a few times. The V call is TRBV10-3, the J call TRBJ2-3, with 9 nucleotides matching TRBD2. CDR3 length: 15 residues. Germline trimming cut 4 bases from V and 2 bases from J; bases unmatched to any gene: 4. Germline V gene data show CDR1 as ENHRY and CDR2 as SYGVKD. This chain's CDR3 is CAISGPSGTTDTQYF. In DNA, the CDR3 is TGTGCCATCAGTGGTCCTAGCGGGACCACAGATACGCAGTATTTT.

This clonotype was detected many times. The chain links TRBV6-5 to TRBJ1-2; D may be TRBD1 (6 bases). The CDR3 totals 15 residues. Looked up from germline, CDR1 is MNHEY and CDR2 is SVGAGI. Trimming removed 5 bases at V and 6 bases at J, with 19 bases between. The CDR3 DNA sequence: TGTGCCAGCAGTGACGACCGCCAGGGGATAAATGGCTACACCTTC. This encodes CASSDDRQGINGYTF.

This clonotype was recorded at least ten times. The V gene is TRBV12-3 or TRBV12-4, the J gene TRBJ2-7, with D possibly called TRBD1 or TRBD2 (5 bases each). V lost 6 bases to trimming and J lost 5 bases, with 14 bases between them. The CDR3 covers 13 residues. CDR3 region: CASSRGYTNEQYF. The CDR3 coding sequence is TGTGCCAGCAGCCGGGGCTACACTAACGAGCAGTACTTC.

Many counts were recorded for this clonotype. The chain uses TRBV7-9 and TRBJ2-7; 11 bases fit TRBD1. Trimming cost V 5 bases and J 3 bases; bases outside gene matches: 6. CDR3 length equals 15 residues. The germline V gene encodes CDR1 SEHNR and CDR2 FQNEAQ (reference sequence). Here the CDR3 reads CASSPGQGALYEQYF. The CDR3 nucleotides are TGTGCCAGCAGCCCAGGACAGGGGGCACTCTACGAGCAGTACTTC.

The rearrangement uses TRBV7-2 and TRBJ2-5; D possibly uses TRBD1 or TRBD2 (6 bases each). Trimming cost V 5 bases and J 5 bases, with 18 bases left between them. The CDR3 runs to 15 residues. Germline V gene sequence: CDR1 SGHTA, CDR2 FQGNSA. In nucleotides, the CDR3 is TGTGCCAGCAGCAGGGGGGCTAGTTACGCGGAGACCCAGTACTTC. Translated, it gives CASSRGASYAETQYF.